This T cell receptor (beta chain) appears in the sequencing data of a study of technical replicates of blood from a handful of donors. The V segment lost 5 bases and the J segment 4 bases; nucleotides outside the gene matches: 0. Germline V gene sequence: CDR1 GTSNPN, CDR2 SVGIG (reference sequence). CDR3 length equals 11 residues. Some clones are missing from TCRdb's copy, which holds only in-frame ones; the method was immunoSEQ multiplex PCR. The table shows about 67,000 clones, with 95% to 97% occurring only once. The source is a human donor in good health. The sample taken for sequencing was T cells isolated from PBMCs. The V and J genes are TRBV30 and TRBJ1-1; 8 bases are shared with TRBD1. The CDR3 DNA follows: TGTGCCTGGGGACAGGGCACTGAAGCTTTCTTT. This encodes CAWGQGTEAFF.